These T cell receptor beta chains were read from a single sample in a study of shared clonotypes between healthy human individuals. The assay was immunoSEQ multiplex PCR, and TCRdb's table has in-frame clones only and misses some. This repertoire shows approximately 2.5 million clones, over 85% found once; its top ten account for 0.14%. Sequenced input: naive CD4+ T cells sorted from blood. The source of these receptors is a young man in good health. Both conserved end residues are part of each CDR3. D genes are given only for firm matches. Rows may omit the clone size; those that give it use once, few, many or a size class.

>NA|TRBV18|NA|TRBJ1-4
CASSPERSTNEKLFF
TGTGCCAGCTCCCCGGAAAGATCAACTAATGAAAAACTGTTTTTT
>TRBD2|TRBV5-1|NA|TRBJ2-1
CASSFGTSGGTDEQFF
TGCGCCAGCAGCTTCGGGACTAGCGGGGGGACGGATGAGCAGTTCTTC
>TRBD2|TRBV7-6|NA|TRBJ2-1
CASSRTSGNYNEQFF
TGTGCCAGCAGTCGAACTAGCGGTAATTACAATGAGCAGTTCTTC
>TRBD2|TRBV19|once|TRBJ2-5
CASSIGGTSGTQETQYF
TGTGCCAGTAGTATAGGGGGGACTAGCGGGACACAAGAGACCCAGTACTTC
>TRBD1|TRBV2|once|TRBJ2-1
CASRKDRVPESNEQFF
TGTGCCAGCAGGAAAGACAGGGTCCCGGAGAGCAATGAGCAGTTCTTC
>TRBD1|TRBV7-2|NA|TRBJ1-5
CASSGGGQGVGQPQHF
TGTGCCAGCAGCGGGGGGGGACAGGGAGTTGGGCAGCCCCAGCATTTT
>NA|TRBV11-3|NA|TRBJ2-7
CASSGEGDPYEQYF
TGTGCCAGCAGCGGAGAAGGGGACCCCTACGAGCAGTACTTC
>NA|TRBV6-1|NA|TRBJ1-5
CASSAYRVGNQPQHF
TGTGCCAGCAGTGCTTACAGGGTCGGCAATCAGCCCCAGCATTTT
>TRBD1|TRBV10-1|NA|TRBJ2-7
CASSAAGGPYEQYF
TGCGCCAGCAGTGCGGCAGGGGGACCCTACGAGCAGTACTTC
>NA|TRBV13|NA|TRBJ2-2
CASKPTGHTGELFF
TGTGCCAGCAAACCAACAGGGCACACCGGGGAGCTGTTTTTT
>NA|TRBV4-3|once|TRBJ2-6
CASSQDTGANVLTF
TGCGCCAGCAGCCAAGACACTGGGGCCAACGTCCTGACTTTC
>NA|TRBV6-1|NA|TRBJ1-2
CASSFLGSNYGYTF
TGTGCCAGCAGTTTTTTGGGTTCTAACTATGGCTACACCTTC
>NA|TRBV6-1|NA|TRBJ2-7
CASTPGGREQYF
TGTGCCAGCACCCCGGGGGGCCGGGAGCAGTACTTC
>NA|TRBV5-1|NA|TRBJ1-1
CASSEGTAAEAFF
TGCGCCAGCAGCGAGGGGACCGCCGCTGAAGCTTTCTTT
>NA|TRBV5-8|NA|TRBJ1-4
CASSLGTVEKLFF
TGTGCCAGCAGCTTGGGGACAGTCGAAAAACTGTTTTTT
>NA|TRBV7-2|once|TRBJ2-1
CASSLAQDPSYNEQFF
TGTGCCAGCAGCTTAGCACAGGACCCTTCCTACAATGAGCAGTTCTTC
>NA|TRBV15|NA|TRBJ2-5
CATSNDEFGETQYF
TGTGCCACCAGCAACGACGAGTTTGGGGAGACCCAGTACTTC
>NA|TRBV18|NA|TRBJ2-4
CASSPQSDRNIQYF
TGTGCCAGCTCACCTCAATCAGACCGAAACATTCAGTACTTC
>NA|TRBV7-2|NA|TRBJ1-3
CASSLVLDSSGNTIYF
TGTGCCAGCAGCTTAGTGCTGGACAGCTCTGGAAACACCATATATTTT
>NA|TRBV11-3|NA|TRBJ2-3
CASRRTASLADTQYF
TGTGCCAGCAGGCGGACAGCTTCTTTAGCAGATACGCAGTATTTT
>NA|TRBV7-8|NA|TRBJ2-2
CASSLNGELFF
TGTGCCAGCAGCTTAAACGGGGAGCTGTTTTTT
>NA|TRBV4-1|NA|TRBJ1-4
CASSQARVEKLFF
TGCGCCAGCAGCCAAGCTAGGGTTGAAAAACTGTTTTTT
>TRBD2|TRBV6-1|NA|TRBJ2-7
CASSGEWAPGTSGRAYEQYF
TGTGCCAGCAGTGGGGAGTGGGCTCCAGGGACTAGCGGGAGGGCCTACGAGCAGTACTTC
>NA|TRBV21-1|NA|TRBJ1-5
CASSKDQYPGQVNQPQHF
TGTGCCAGCAGCAAAGATCAATACCCGGGACAGGTCAATCAGCCCCAGCATTTT
>TRBD2|TRBV7-2|NA|TRBJ2-3
CASSFGEGRDTQYF
TGTGCCAGCAGCTTCGGGGAGGGGAGAGATACGCAGTATTTT
>TRBD2|TRBV5-5|NA|TRBJ2-5
CASSAGLAGGQETQYF
TGTGCCAGCAGCGCGGGACTAGCGGGAGGCCAAGAGACCCAGTACTTC
>NA|TRBV4-3|NA|TRBJ2-2
CASSFTWGGELFF
TGCGCCAGCAGCTTCACGTGGGGAGGGGAGCTGTTTTTT
>TRBD2|TRBV5-1|NA|TRBJ2-3
CASSFGGRGTDTQYF
TGCGCCAGCAGCTTCGGCGGGAGGGGAACAGATACGCAGTATTTT
>NA|TRBV6-5|NA|TRBJ1-1
CASTPNAGTEAFF
TGTGCCAGCACACCGAACGCGGGAACTGAAGCTTTCTTT
>NA|TRBV5-4|NA|TRBJ1-5
CASSSWGQDSIGPQHF
TGTGCCAGCAGCTCCTGGGGGCAGGACTCGATCGGGCCCCAGCATTTT
>NA|TRBV6-1|once|TRBJ1-5
CAAGTNLNQPQHF
TGTGCCGCCGGTACCAATCTGAATCAGCCCCAGCATTTT
>TRBD2|TRBV6-5|NA|TRBJ2-3
CASSYSGTSGSDTQYF
TGTGCCAGCAGTTACTCCGGGACTAGCGGATCAGATACGCAGTATTTT
>TRBD1|TRBV5-4|NA|TRBJ1-6
CASNLGGDSYTSPLHF
TGTGCCAGCAACCTGGGTGGGGACAGTTATACTTCACCCCTCCACTTT
>NA|TRBV10-3|NA|TRBJ2-1
CAISETSILRNEQFF
TGTGCCATCAGTGAGACCTCTATCCTGCGGAATGAGCAGTTCTTC
>TRBD1|TRBV7-9|NA|TRBJ2-7
CASSFPGQGYEQYF
TGTGCCAGCAGCTTCCCGGGACAGGGCTACGAGCAGTACTTC
>NA|TRBV15|NA|TRBJ1-5
CATSRDLDSHNQPQHF
TGTGCCACCAGCAGAGATCTGGACAGCCATAATCAGCCCCAGCATTTT
>NA|TRBV15|NA|TRBJ1-4
CATSREGRVGEKLFF
TGTGCCACCAGCAGAGAGGGCAGGGTCGGCGAAAAACTGTTTTTT
>NA|TRBV29-1|few|TRBJ1-1
CSVRATMNTEAFF
TGCAGCGTGAGGGCGACCATGAACACTGAAGCTTTCTTT
>NA|TRBV7-8|NA|TRBJ1-6
CASSLDDRLRSPLHF
TGTGCCAGCAGCTTAGACGACAGGCTTAGGTCACCCCTCCACTTT
>NA|TRBV10-1|NA|TRBJ2-3
CASSDTGRTDTQYF
TGCGCCAGCAGTGATACAGGGAGGACAGATACGCAGTATTTT
>NA|TRBV25-1|NA|TRBJ2-7
CASRSSGEQYF
TGTGCCAGCAGATCCTCGGGCGAGCAGTACTTC